This TCR beta chain derives from a study of T-cell reconstitution after alpha-beta-depleted transplantation in children. Study findings and constraints: T cells produced anew were the main source of T-cell counts and diversity one year after transplant. Approximately two months post-transplant, alpha-beta T cells reportedly originated from several hundred expanded graft clones. After transplant, high TCRbeta diversity at day 60 in some patients arose from surviving recipient T cells and thymic progenitors.

Researchers prepared the TCRbeta library using unique molecular identifiers, the study reports. TCRdb called the PCR reads again in MiXCR, with one record for every CDR3 protein. Of 700,000 to 850,000 distinct CDR3 sequences listed, less than 20% are singletons. Trimming stripped 5 bases from V and 5 bases from J, with 15 bases between. The CDR3 is 14 residues long. The germline gives CDR1 MGHRA, CDR2 YSYEKL. This clonotype was seen ten or more times. No antigen is known for it. The source is a male patient aged 5 to 17 who had a stem cell transplant for acute lymphoblastic leukemia, so the T cells may come from the graft donor. The rearrangement uses TRBV4-1 and TRBJ2-5, with D tentatively TRBD2 (6 bases). Source: PBMCs, mostly from graft donor cells, taken 360 days after TCRalphabeta/CD19-depleted stem cell transplant. Here the CDR3 DNA reads TGCGCCAGCAGCGCGGGGAGCCAAGGGGAGACCCAGTACTTC. Its protein is CASSAGSQGETQYF.